A single sample gave rise to the 19 T cell receptor beta chains below, sequenced in a study of spatial heterogeneity in lung cancer. Sample time point: sample taken at primary tumor resection. The authors sequenced whole RNA from tumor, nontumor lung or frozen PBMC without sorting. TCRdb reanalysed the 5' RACE reads using MiXCR and keeps one entry per CDR3 protein. Here the sample spans approximately 52,000 distinct CDR3 sequences, less than 9% being singletons. Source: PBMCs, taken at surgery. These receptors came from a female donor with early-stage non-small cell lung cancer.

This clonotype has ten or more counts. The gene calls are TRBV29-1 and TRBJ2-2; D is unresolved. The length of the CDR3 is 13 residues. The ends were cut back, 6 bases at V and 0 bases at J, with 8 bases in the middle. Germline CDR1 is SQVTM and CDR2 is ANQGSEA. CDR3 coding DNA: TGCAGCGTCGTCGTCCCGAACACCGGGGAGCTGTTTTTT. This codes for CSVVVPNTGELFF.

This clonotype came up many times. The V gene is TRBV20-1, the J gene TRBJ2-5; D gene uncertain. The germline gives CDR1 DFQATT, CDR2 SNEGSKA (reference sequence). This CDR3 spans 15 amino acids. V was clipped by 0 bases and J by 4 bases, with 15 bases between them. The CDR3 loop reads CSARDSVSGTETQYF. In nucleotides, the CDR3 is TGCAGTGCTAGAGATTCGGTTTCAGGCACAGAGACCCAGTACTTC.

About this clonotype: A much larger clone differs from this one at a single base, so this may be a read error. The chain is built from TRBV2 and TRBJ1-6; D remains ambiguous. The CDR3 extends over 11 amino acids. CDR1 is SNHLY, CDR2 FYNNEI, per germline. The CDR3 loop is CASSGNSPHHF. CDR3 DNA sequence: TGTGCCAGCAGTGGGAATTCACCCCACCACTTT.

This clonotype showed up many times. The J gene is TRBJ2-7, the V gene TRBV27; the D call may be TRBD1 or TRBD2 (6 bases each). V lost 3 bases, J lost 6 bases, and 15 bases lay in between. CDR3 size: 14 residues. CDR1 MNHEY and CDR2 SMNVEV come from the germline V gene (reference sequence). The DNA of the CDR3 is TGTGCCAGCAGTTTCAGTGGCGGGACACGCGAGCAGTACTTC. This encodes CASSFSGGTREQYF.

This clonotype was recorded many times. The chain uses TRBV18 and TRBJ2-3; 12 bases match TRBD2. The junction had 11 bases not matched to a gene; V was cut back by 1 base and J by 6 bases. The CDR3 extends over 18 amino acids. The germline gives CDR1 KGHSH, CDR2 LQKENI. CDR3 bases: TGTGCCAGCTCACCACGAGGACTAGCGGGGAAAGGTAGTGATACGCAGTATTTT. Translated, it gives CASSPRGLAGKGSDTQYF.

This clonotype was counted ten times or more. CDR3 residues: CASSGPGTSYEQYF. DNA for the CDR3: TGTGCCAGCAGTGGTCCGGGAACCTCCTACGAGCAGTACTTC. This chain uses TRBV28 with TRBJ2-7; maybe TRBD2 (5 bases). V lost 5 bases to trimming and J lost 0 bases, with 11 bases between them. The CDR3 spans 14 residues. The V gene's germline CDR1 is MDHEN and CDR2 SYDVKM.

This rearrangement joins TRBV20-1 to TRBJ1-3, with D perhaps matching TRBD1 (6 bases). Germline V gene data show CDR1 as DFQATT and CDR2 as SNEGSKA (reference sequence). V shed 4 bases and J shed 0 bases, with 13 bases lying between them. CDR3 size: 15 residues. The CDR3 protein is CSAMGGPLSGNTIYF. The CDR3 bases are TGCAGTGCTATGGGGGGGCCCCTCTCTGGAAACACCATATATTTT.

The chain recombines TRBV14 with TRBJ2-7, with D perhaps matching TRBD2 (5 bases). The CDR3 totals 14 residues. V gave up 3 bases and J gave up 3 bases, with 12 bases separating them. The germline V gene has CDR1 SGHDN and CDR2 FVKESK. The CDR3, as DNA: TGTGCCAGCAGCCAGGAAGGGAGCTTCTACGAGCAGTACTTC. It specifies CASSQEGSFYEQYF.

This clonotype was observed many times. The chain couples TRBV21-1 to TRBJ2-7; the D segment call TRBD2 is taken from the table without a DNA check. TRBV21-1 is an annotated pseudogene. This CDR3 contains 16 residues. For the CDR3, the DNA is TGTGCCAGCAGCAAAGGGTTGCAGGGCCGACCCTACGAGCAGTACTTC. Protein product: CASSKGLQGRPYEQYF.

This clonotype has just a few counts. J is TRBJ1-1 and V is TRBV28, with 9 positions matching TRBD1. Germline V gives CDR1 MDHEN, CDR2 SYDVKM. After removal of 8 bases from V and 0 bases from J, the junction contained 7 bases not matched to a gene. CDR3 length: 15 residues. The CDR3 loop is CASWGTGRLNTEAFF. In nucleotides, the CDR3 is TGTGCCAGCTGGGGGACAGGGAGGTTGAACACTGAAGCTTTCTTT. The whole variable domain, remainder taken from reference TRBV28 and TRBJ1-1, is DVKVTQSSRYLVKRTGEKVFLECVQDMDHENMFWYRQDPGLGLRLIYFSYDVKMKEKGDIPEGYSVSREKKERFSLILESASTNQTSMYLCASWGTGRLNTEAFFGQGTRLTVV.

The chain has TRBV2 and TRBJ2-7; 10 positions match TRBD2. V was pared by 4 bases and J by 2 bases, with 2 bases of the junction left unmatched. The germline gives CDR1 SNHLY, CDR2 FYNNEI. This CDR3 has 14 amino acids. The CDR3 loop is CASSVSGGAYEQYF. The CDR3 DNA is TGTGCCAGCAGTGTGAGCGGGGGGGCCTACGAGCAGTACTTC.

This clonotype was picked up many times. The chain employs TRBV28 and TRBJ2-1; D possibly corresponds to TRBD2 (7 bases). Germline assignment: CDR1 MDHEN and CDR2 SYDVKM. Between the trimmed V and J ends, which lost 5 bases and 6 bases, there was a span of 14 bases. The CDR3 totals 14 residues. CDR3 sequence (DNA): TGTGCCAGCAGTCACAACGGGGGGCCCAATGAGCAGTTCTTC. This translates into CASSHNGGPNEQFF.

This clonotype was counted ten times or more. J is TRBJ2-3 and V is TRBV7-3; D may be TRBD2 (6 bases). Trimming took off 8 bases at V and 0 bases at J, with 15 bases between the two ends. Germline V gene sequence: CDR1 SGHTA, CDR2 FQGTGA. The CDR3 is 15 amino acids. CDR3 sequence: CASASVSSSTDTQYF. The CDR3 nucleotides read TGTGCCAGCGCTAGCGTATCCTCCAGCACAGATACGCAGTATTTT.

This clonotype was seen repeatedly, ten times or more. The gene calls are TRBV10-2 and TRBJ1-1, with 8 bases matching TRBD1. Germline values: CDR1 WSHSY, CDR2 SAAADI. V was pared by 3 bases and J by 1 base, with 7 bases of the junction left unmatched. The CDR3 consists of 16 residues. The CDR3 bases are TGCGCCAGCAGTGACCTCGGACAGGGCAGGAACACTGAAGCTTTCTTT. Translation: CASSDLGQGRNTEAFF.

This clonotype was seen many times. The chain is built from TRBV24-1 and TRBJ1-4; D is perhaps TRBD1 (5 bases). Germline V CDR1 and CDR2: KGHDR, SFDVKD. Trimming left V 1 base short and J 5 bases short, with 19 bases between. This CDR3 is 18 amino acids long. The chain's CDR3 is CATSDFDSRPHQNEKLFF. The DNA for the CDR3 is TGTGCCACCAGTGATTTCGACAGTCGTCCCCACCAAAATGAAAAACTGTTTTTT.

This clonotype was counted many times. V gene TRBV28 combines with J gene TRBJ2-5, with TRBD1 matching 7 bases. Trimming cost V 7 bases and J 5 bases; bases outside gene matches: 7. In germline, CDR1 is MDHEN, CDR2 SYDVKM. The CDR3 extends over 13 amino acids. CDR3: CASTKQGLETQYF. For the CDR3, the DNA is TGTGCCAGCACCAAACAGGGGCTGGAGACCCAGTACTTC.

This clonotype was found a few times. CDR3 amino acids: CASSPGLAGGPDTQYF. As DNA, the CDR3 is TGTGCCAGCAGCCCCGGACTAGCGGGGGGTCCAGATACGCAGTATTTT. J is TRBJ2-3 and V is TRBV7-2; 14 bases agree with TRBD2. The CDR3 sequence is 16 residues long. V lost 5 bases, J lost 4 bases, and 5 bases stayed unmatched. CDR1 is SGHTA and CDR2 is FQGNSA in the germline V gene.

This clonotype was counted only a few times. The chain is built from TRBV9 and TRBJ2-1, with 7 bases that match TRBD2. V was clipped by 0 bases and J by 8 bases; unmatched bases: 5. This CDR3 spans 14 amino acids. From germline, CDR1 is SGDLS and CDR2 YYNGEE. The CDR3 loop reads CASSVVSTSDEQFF. As DNA, the CDR3 is TGTGCCAGCAGCGTAGTCAGCACTAGCGATGAGCAGTTCTTC.

This clonotype occurred many times. The chain recombines TRBV28 with TRBJ2-1, with 12 positions matching TRBD2. The CDR3 sequence is 14 residues long. J was trimmed by 6 bases and V by 11 bases; bases with no gene match: 8. Germline V lookup: CDR1 MDHEN, CDR2 SYDVKM. The CDR3 loop is CAVETSGGANEQFF. CDR3 sequence (DNA): TGTGCCGTTGAGACTAGCGGGGGTGCCAATGAGCAGTTCTTC.